This passage covers 29 T cell receptor beta chains from one sample sequenced in a study of blood T cells in healthy people across ages. Sample-barcoded 5' priming and a J-beta primer mix drove a second PCR of roughly 7 to 11 cycles. From the 5' RACE reads, TCRdb called clonotypes with MiXCR, one entry per CDR3 protein. The sample shows about 640,000 distinct CDR3 sequences, approximately 30% of them seen only once. The sequencing input was blood. Receptor source: a woman at least 80 years old in good health.

The table lists this clonotype with a few counts. The gene calls are TRBV6-5 and TRBJ1-2; 7 nucleotides line up with TRBD1. Germline V gives CDR1 MNHEY, CDR2 SVGAGI. The CDR3 length is 16 residues. The V and J ends lost 2 bases and 8 bases, in that order; junction bases with no gene match: 14. CDR3 nucleotide sequence: TGTGCCAGCAGTTACACGACAGGGAAATTCGGGACCGGCTACACCTTC. This encodes CASSYTTGKFGTGYTF.

The table lists this clonotype with many counts. J is TRBJ1-6 and V is TRBV12-3 or TRBV12-4; no clear D. The CDR3 totals 12 residues. V was trimmed by 6 bases and J by 10 bases, leaving 10 bases between them. CDR3: CASRPPGSPLHF. The DNA of the CDR3 is TGTGCCAGCAGACCCCCCGGGTCACCCCTCCACTTT.

The V and J genes are TRBV20-1 and TRBJ2-4, with 7 bases lining up with TRBD2. The end of the DNA aligns better with TRBJ2-5, so the J call may be wrong. The CDR3 contains 13 residues. Germline V gives CDR1 DFQATT, CDR2 SNEGSKA (reference sequence). This chain's CDR3 is CSARRGNQETQYF. Written as DNA, the CDR3 is TGCAGTGCTAGGCGGGGGAACCAAGAGACCCAGTACTTC.

In its sample, this clonotype was seen many times. This chain uses TRBV7-8 with TRBJ1-2; D perhaps matches TRBD1 (6 bases). Germline CDR1 is SGHVS and CDR2 is FQNEAQ. The CDR3 is 16 residues long. Between the trimmed V and J ends, which lost 1 base and 7 bases, there was a span of 19 bases. This chain's CDR3 is CASSLDGPQGLAGYTF. CDR3 DNA sequence: TGTGCCAGCAGCTTAGACGGACCACAGGGTCTTGCTGGCTACACCTTC.

This clonotype has a handful of counts. One base away lies a much larger clone, so this may be a sequencing read error. The rearrangement links TRBV6-5 to TRBJ2-7; D possibly corresponds to TRBD2 (6 bases). This CDR3 comprises 12 residues. The germline V gene has CDR1 MNHEY and CDR2 SVGAGI. V shed 3 bases and J shed 7 bases, with 10 bases lying between them. CDR3 DNA sequence: TGTGCCAGCAGTTATTTTGGGGGGGAGCAGTACTTC. Encoded protein: CASSYFGGEQYF.

This clonotype was seen repeatedly, ten times or more. The chain couples TRBV29-1 to TRBJ2-5, with a possible D match to TRBD1 (5 bases). The CDR3 sequence is 14 residues long. Germline CDR1 reads SQVTM; CDR2 reads ANQGSEA. V lost 3 bases to trimming and J lost 5 bases, with 16 bases between them. CDR3 nucleotide sequence: TGCAGCGTTGACGCTGGGCCAGGGATGGAGACCCAGTACTTC. Protein sequence: CSVDAGPGMETQYF.

This clonotype has at least ten counts. CDR3 protein: CSVELSEETQYF. The CDR3 nucleotides read TGCAGCGTTGAACTATCAGAAGAGACCCAGTACTTC. The chain recombines TRBV29-1 with TRBJ2-5; D unresolved. Trimming cost V 2 bases and J 3 bases, with 7 bases left between them. Germline CDR1 reads SQVTM; CDR2 reads ANQGSEA. The CDR3 is 12 amino acids.

This clonotype was counted a few times. The chain has TRBV3-1 and TRBJ2-1; TRBD2 matches at 8 bases. V shed 6 bases and J 9 bases; nucleotides not matched to a gene: 7. The CDR3 consists of 13 residues. The germline V gene has CDR1 LGHDT and CDR2 YNNKEL (reference sequence). CDR3 in amino acids: CASRAGGEGEQFF. CDR3 DNA: TGTGCCAGCAGGGCCGGGGGGGAGGGTGAGCAGTTCTTC.

This clonotype was observed at least ten times. The chain has TRBV10-3 and TRBJ2-1, with 9 bases identical to TRBD2. V trimming: 8 bases; J trimming: 15 bases; junction bases outside the gene matches: 14. This CDR3 region has 13 residues. The germline V gene has CDR1 ENHRY and CDR2 SYGVKD. This chain's CDR3 is CAISGLAGPGVFF. CDR3 sequence (DNA): TGTGCCATCTCCGGGCTAGCGGGGCCTGGGGTGTTCTTC.

This clonotype appeared once. The gene calls are TRBV2 and TRBJ2-5, with unresolved D. Per germline, CDR1 SNHLY and CDR2 FYNNEI. The CDR3 length is 14 residues. V gave up 2 bases and J gave up 1 base, with 8 bases separating them. CDR3: CASSEQQSQETQYF. The CDR3 nucleotides read TGTGCCAGCAGTGAACAACAGTCCCAAGAGACCCAGTACTTC.

This chain connects TRBV6-5 to TRBJ2-5; 9 bases map to TRBD2. Germline CDR1 MNHEY, CDR2 SVGAGI. The CDR3 runs 15 residues. Germline trimming cut 4 bases from V and 7 bases from J; bases unmatched to any gene: 10. CDR3: CASSSRGLAPMTQYF. The CDR3 DNA reads TGTGCCAGCAGTTCCCGGGGACTAGCTCCGATGACCCAGTACTTC.

Turning to this clonotype: One junction end does not reproduce the germline sequence, and a read error may be involved. The chain couples TRBV18 to TRBJ1-2; the D gene is possibly TRBD1 (6 bases). The CDR3 sequence is 15 residues long. Germline V gene sequence: CDR1 KGHSH, CDR2 LQKENI. In nucleotides, the CDR3 is TGTGCCAGCCCACCACCGCACAGGCGGACAGAGGGCTACACCTTC. It translates to CASPPPHRRTEGYTF.

This clonotype was counted ten times or more. CDR3 region: CSVRPPTSSTDTQYF. CDR3 nucleotide sequence: TGCAGCGTACGGCCTCCAACCTCCTCGACAGATACGCAGTATTTT. This chain links TRBV29-1 with TRBJ2-3; D is ambiguous. The germline V gene has CDR1 SQVTM and CDR2 ANQGSEA. CDR3 size: 15 residues. Trimming removed 6 bases at V and 3 bases at J, with 19 bases between.

This clonotype has at least ten counts. CDR3 in DNA: TGTGCCAGCAGAAACGCGATCGGGGGGTACTATGGCTACACCTTC. It yields the protein CASRNAIGGYYGYTF. The V gene is TRBV11-2, the J gene TRBJ1-2, with a weak D call TRBD1 (5 bases). With 6 bases removed from V and 3 bases from J, the gap between germline ends came to 17 bases. Per the germline V gene, CDR1 is SGHAT and CDR2 is FQNNGV. CDR3 length: 15 amino acids.

The rearrangement links TRBV28 to TRBJ1-2; D gene uncertain. The V end lost 8 bases, the J end lost 0 bases, and 25 bases lay between the germline ends. CDR1 and CDR2 from the germline V gene are MDHEN and SYDVKM. This CDR3 has 18 residues. DNA of the CDR3: TGTGCCAGCCACAGTTTTCGGCAGTCTCTATCCCCTAACTATGGCTACACCTTC. Translating gives CASHSFRQSLSPNYGYTF.

J is TRBJ2-3 and V is TRBV6-6; TRBD1 matches at 9 bases. CDR3 length equals 15 residues. J was trimmed by 2 bases and V by 11 bases; bases with no gene match: 11. Germline V gives CDR1 MNHNY, CDR2 SVGAGI (reference sequence). The CDR3 nucleotides read TGTGCCTGCAAGAAGGACAGGGGCCTCACAGATACGCAGTATTTT. Its translation: CACKKDRGLTDTQYF.

This clonotype was detected only a few times. One base away lies a much larger clone, so this may be a sequencing read error. The chain joins TRBV24-1 to TRBJ2-5, with unresolved D. The tail of the sequence fits TRBJ2-7 better, so the J call may be wrong. Germline V gene data show CDR1 as KGHDR and CDR2 as SFDVKD. The CDR3 has 13 residues. The CDR3 region is CATAEEFGSEQYF. CDR3 coding DNA: TGTGCCACCGCTGAGGAGTTCGGCTCCGAGCAGTACTTC.

This clonotype has ten or more counts. This chain joins TRBV7-2 and TRBJ2-5, with D perhaps TRBD2 (6 bases). CDR1 and CDR2 (germline): SGHTA, FQGNSA. V lost 1 base, J lost 5 bases, and 17 bases lay in between. The CDR3 has 16 residues. The CDR3 loop reads CASSLVGGVTPETQYF. As DNA, the CDR3 is TGTGCCAGCAGCTTAGTCGGCGGGGTCACCCCGGAGACCCAGTACTTC.

This clonotype has a count of ten or more. V and J are TRBV7-9 and TRBJ2-1; 8 bases match TRBD2. CDR1 and CDR2 (germline): SEHNR, FQNEAQ (reference sequence). V lost 4 bases to trimming and J lost 1 base; unmatched junction nucleotides: 6. This CDR3 comprises 16 residues. The CDR3 DNA is TGTGCCAGCAGCTCTATTGGACTAGCTTCCTACAATGAGCAGTTCTTC. Translated: CASSSIGLASYNEQFF.

The sample holds many counts of this clonotype. This sequence joins TRBV27 and TRBJ2-1, with 9 bases that match TRBD2. The ends lost 3 bases at V and 5 bases at J; junction bases unmatched: 5. CDR1 and CDR2 from the germline V gene are MNHEY and SMNVEV (reference sequence). This CDR3 has 15 residues. The CDR3 is CASSFLSGGDNEQFF. The CDR3 DNA follows: TGTGCCAGCAGTTTTCTTAGCGGGGGAGACAATGAGCAGTTCTTC.

This clonotype was observed at least ten times. This chain uses TRBV29-1 with TRBJ2-7, with 9 bases identical to TRBD1. This CDR3 comprises 13 residues. Germline lookup yields CDR1 SQVTM and CDR2 ANQGSEA. Germline trimming cut 7 bases from V and 5 bases from J; bases unmatched to any gene: 9. The CDR3 DNA reads as TGCAGCGCCTCCGGGGACAGGGCGGACGAGCAGTACTTC. It is translated as CSASGDRADEQYF.

This clonotype was picked up a small number of times. The chain combines TRBV24-1 with TRBJ2-1, with unresolved D. V was trimmed by 1 base and J by 6 bases, leaving 9 bases between them. Germline loops: CDR1 KGHDR, CDR2 SFDVKD. CDR3 length equals 14 residues. The CDR3 region has the DNA TGTGCCACCAGTGATTTAGGCGGCGGCAATGAGCAGTTCTTC. Amino acids: CATSDLGGGNEQFF.

In the case of this clonotype: Because it lacks the conserved phenylalanine or tryptophan at the end, this CDR3 is likely a read error. This chain joins TRBV7-9 and TRBJ1-6, with 9 bases matching TRBD1. Germline CDR1 reads SEHNR; CDR2 reads FQNEAQ (reference sequence). This CDR3 region has 16 residues. Trimming took 3 bases from V and 6 from J; bases not matched to a gene: 6. In nucleotides, the CDR3 is TGTGCCAGCAGCTTCCGTCGGGGACAGGGTAATTCACCCCTCCACGTT. It encodes CASSFRRGQGNSPLHV.

The J gene is TRBJ1-1, the V gene TRBV27; no definite D call. The V and J ends lost 3 bases and 4 bases respectively, with 12 bases between them. The CDR3 covers 14 residues. Germline assignment: CDR1 MNHEY and CDR2 SMNVEV (reference sequence). Here the CDR3 DNA reads TGTGCCAGCAGTTTCAGTGTAGAGGGCACTGAAGCTTTCTTT. It is translated as CASSFSVEGTEAFF.

This clonotype was seen many times. The V and J genes are TRBV29-1 and TRBJ2-7; 8 bases line up with TRBD1. Germline V gene sequence: CDR1 SQVTM, CDR2 ANQGSEA. V shed 2 bases, J shed 6 bases, and the junction held 6 bases outside the gene matches. The CDR3 runs 13 residues. The CDR3 DNA is TGCAGCGTTGAAAAGAACAGGGGGGCCGAGCAGTACTTC. It codes for CSVEKNRGAEQYF.

There are a few counts of this clonotype. With a far larger clone one base away, a read error is the likely cause. The chain combines TRBV12-3 or TRBV12-4 with TRBJ2-5; D may be TRBD1 or TRBD2 (5 bases each). The CDR3 is 12 residues long. V gave up 6 bases and J gave up 7 bases, with 12 bases separating them. The CDR3 region is CASSTGRGTQYF. Written as DNA, the CDR3 is TGTGCCAGCAGCACGGGACGAGGGACCCAGTACTTC.

A word on this clonotype: The CDR3 does not end in the conserved phenylalanine or tryptophan, so this is likely a read error. The chain uses TRBV28 and TRBJ1-2, with D uncertain. Germline V lookup: CDR1 MDHEN, CDR2 SYDVKM. Trimming shortened V by 2 bases and J by 5 bases, and 12 bases separated the two germline ends. The CDR3 runs to 14 residues. CDR3 residues: CASSLSQELYGYTC. CDR3 in DNA: TGTGCCAGCAGTTTAAGTCAGGAGTTATATGGCTACACCTGC.

V usage is TRBV29-1 and J usage is TRBJ1-1; TRBD1 aligns across 12 bases. This CDR3 region has 12 residues. Germline loops: CDR1 SQVTM, CDR2 ANQGSEA. After removal of 4 bases from V and 11 bases from J, the junction contained 5 bases not matched to a gene. In nucleotides, the CDR3 is TGCAGCGTTGGGGGACAGGGGGCGAGTGCTTTCTTT. Translated: CSVGGQGASAFF.

This clonotype was recorded many times. A much larger clone sits a single nucleotide away, making a read error possible. The genes are TRBV20-1 and TRBJ2-5; no clear D. The germline CDR1 and CDR2 sequences are DFQATT and SNEGSKA (reference sequence). The CDR3 has 13 amino acids. With 6 bases removed from V and 11 bases from J, the gap between germline ends came to 22 bases. CDR3 DNA: TGCAGTGCCCCACGCCCGGGTTACAATGAGCAGTACTTC. Its translation is CSAPRPGYNEQYF.